Shown below are 26 T cell receptor beta chains from a single sample sequenced in a study of cytomegalovirus exposure and HLA in healthy donors. The primer mix had 60 Vbeta and 13 Jbeta primers. The repertoire was sequenced with immunoSEQ multiplex PCR; TCRdb's copy has only in-frame clones and lacks some. The table lists roughly 89,000 clones, over 55% of them singletons. The sequenced sample was PBMCs. These receptors were taken from a woman in her forties or fifties in good health and CMV-seropositive.

This clone was detected only a few times. This rearrangement joins TRBV30 to TRBJ2-2; a possible D gene is TRBD2 (5 bases). Trimming took 4 bases from V and 2 from J, leaving 11 bases between them. The length of the CDR3 is 14 residues. Germline CDR1 is GTSNPN and CDR2 is SVGIG (reference sequence). CDR3 loop: CAWTGLGNTGELFF. The CDR3 DNA is TGTGCCTGGACGGGATTGGGCAACACCGGGGAGCTGTTTTTT.

This chain uses TRBV7-9 with TRBJ1-3; the D is unclear. This CDR3 is built from 15 residues. The ends were cut back, 3 bases at V and 3 bases at J, with 12 bases in the middle. Germline V lookup: CDR1 SEHNR, CDR2 FQNEAQ (reference sequence). For the CDR3, the DNA is TGTGCCAGCAGCTTGGAGGGTACAGTTGGAAACACCATATATTTT. Its translation: CASSLEGTVGNTIYF.

This clone came up a few times. The chain couples TRBV9 to TRBJ2-3; 8 bases agree with TRBD2. Germline trimming cut 0 bases from V and 8 bases from J; bases unmatched to any gene: 8. Germline CDR1 is SGDLS and CDR2 is YYNGEE. The CDR3 is 15 residues long. The CDR3 DNA reads TGTGCCAGCAGCGTAGTGGAGCGGGGGATTAGTACGCAGTATTTT. Its translation: CASSVVERGISTQYF.

The rearrangement uses TRBV7-6 and TRBJ2-7; TRBD2 matches 7 bases. CDR1 SGHVS and CDR2 FNYEAQ come from the germline V gene. This CDR3 has 15 residues. V dropped 2 bases and J dropped 4; count of bases not matched to a gene: 8. The CDR3 protein is CASSLFPGEGYEQYF. The CDR3 bases are TGTGCCAGCAGCTTATTCCCCGGGGAGGGATACGAGCAGTACTTC.

This clone was seen once. The rearrangement uses TRBV6-5 and TRBJ1-2; possibly TRBD1 for D (5 bases). V was shortened by 7 bases and J by 3 bases, with 15 bases between the two germline ends. This CDR3 has 14 residues. Germline V gene sequence: CDR1 MNHEY, CDR2 SVGAGI. The CDR3 is CASKEVGGDYGYTF. In nucleotides, the CDR3 is TGTGCCAGCAAGGAGGTGGGGGGGGACTATGGCTACACCTTC.

The chain couples TRBV30 to TRBJ1-5; 7 positions agree with TRBD1. The germline gives CDR1 GTSNPN, CDR2 SVGIG (reference sequence). The CDR3 is made up of 14 amino acids. Germline trimming cut 2 bases from V and 7 bases from J; bases unmatched to any gene: 8. The CDR3 loop is CAWSPEGGRQPQHF. The DNA for the CDR3 is TGTGCCTGGAGTCCGGAAGGGGGCAGGCAGCCCCAGCATTTT.

This clone was observed once. This sequence joins TRBV10-3 and TRBJ1-2; D is ambiguous. Germline CDR1 and CDR2: ENHRY and SYGVKD. The CDR3 has 14 residues. Trimming removed 6 bases from V and 0 bases from J, with 11 bases in between. CDR3 sequence reads: CAISHAPTNYGYTF. The CDR3 DNA follows: TGTGCCATCAGCCATGCTCCTACTAACTATGGCTACACCTTC.

V gene TRBV7-2 combines with J gene TRBJ2-1; 11 bases match TRBD2. The germline V gene has CDR1 SGHTA and CDR2 FQGNSA. The length of the CDR3 is 15 residues. J was trimmed by 8 bases and V by 5 bases; bases with no gene match: 8. The CDR3 nucleotides read TGTGCCAGCAGCCGTACTAGCGGGGGAGGAGATGAGCAGTTCTTC. This translates into CASSRTSGGGDEQFF.

In this sample, this clone turned up a few times. V usage is TRBV2 and J usage is TRBJ1-1, with D perhaps matching TRBD1 (5 bases). Trimming stripped 1 base from V and 6 bases from J, with 12 bases between. Germline CDR1 reads SNHLY; CDR2 reads FYNNEI. The CDR3 loop spans 14 amino acids. The CDR3 bases are TGTGCCAGCAGTGAAGACGGGGGTGGCCCTGAAGCTTTCTTT. The encoded protein is CASSEDGGGPEAFF. Full variable domain (rest looked up from reference TRBV2 and TRBJ1-1): EPEVTQTPSHQVTQMGQEVILRCVPISNHLYFYWYRQILGQKVEFLVSFYNNEISEKSEIFDDQFSVERPDGSNFTLKIRSTKLEDSAMYFCASSEDGGGPEAFFGQGTRLTVV.

The chain joins TRBV28 to TRBJ1-1; 7 positions match TRBD1. The CDR3 consists of 16 residues. The trim removed 6 bases at V and 0 bases at J, leaving 10 bases unmatched. Germline CDR1 reads MDHEN; CDR2 reads SYDVKM. CDR3 bases: TGTGCCAGCAGGCCAGATACGGGACAGATGAACACTGAAGCTTTCTTT. Its translation is CASRPDTGQMNTEAFF.

Remarks on this clone: Other DNA sequences in the sample encode the same CDR3. CDR3 in amino acids: CASSLQRGGLETQYF. CDR3 nucleotides: TGTGCCAGCAGCTTACAGCGGGGGGGCCTGGAGACCCAGTACTTC. The genes are TRBV7-2 and TRBJ2-5; 10 positions match TRBD2. The CDR3 consists of 15 residues. Unmatched junction bases numbered 5, after V lost 2 bases and J lost 5 bases. Germline V gene sequence: CDR1 SGHTA, CDR2 FQGNSA.

This clone has more than one count but fewer than ten. The chain has TRBV14 and TRBJ1-1, with 8 bases identical to TRBD1. Germline CDR1 and CDR2: SGHDN and FVKESK. V lost 1 base, J lost 4 bases, and 11 bases stayed unmatched. CDR3 length: 17 residues. CDR3 residues: CASSQVRFRGRGTEAFF. The CDR3 region has the DNA TGTGCCAGCAGCCAAGTGAGGTTCAGGGGGCGGGGCACTGAAGCTTTCTTT.

In its sample, this clone was seen a few times. The V call is TRBV5-8, the J call TRBJ1-1; 7 positions match TRBD1. Germline values: CDR1 SGHTS, CDR2 YDEGEE. CDR3 length: 15 residues. After removal of 6 bases from V and 3 bases from J, the junction contained 11 bases not matched to a gene. The CDR3 DNA sequence: TGTGCCAGCAACAAAAAGGCAGGGGGGCACACTGAAGCTTTCTTT. Translated, it gives CASNKKAGGHTEAFF.

The rearrangement links TRBV4-3 to TRBJ1-3, with D possibly matching TRBD1 (5 bases). The CDR3 sequence is 18 residues long. The ends were cut back, 4 bases at V and 0 bases at J, with 19 bases in the middle. CDR1 and CDR2 from the germline V gene are LGHNA and YSLEER. DNA for the CDR3: TGCGCCAGCAGCCGCGAACGGACATATATGGGCTCTGGAAACACCATATATTTT. Translation gives CASSRERTYMGSGNTIYF.

The chain uses TRBV5-1 and TRBJ2-3; 11 nucleotides align to TRBD2. Germline CDR1 SGHRS, CDR2 YFSETQ. The V segment lost 0 bases and the J segment 3 bases; nucleotides outside the gene matches: 3. This CDR3 region has 16 residues. In DNA form, the CDR3 reads TGCGCCAGCAGCTTGGTGACTAGCGGGGAAACAGATACGCAGTATTTT. Protein: CASSLVTSGETDTQYF.

This clone has more than one count but fewer than ten. V usage is TRBV15 and J usage is TRBJ2-1; 9 bases are shared with TRBD1. The germline V gene has CDR1 LNHNV and CDR2 YYDKDF (reference sequence). This CDR3 comprises 15 residues. V gave up 5 bases and J gave up 5 bases; unmatched junction bases: 7. CDR3 sequence reads: CATSEDRGPNNEQFF. CDR3 in DNA: TGTGCCACCAGCGAGGACAGGGGACCTAACAATGAGCAGTTCTTC.

V and J are TRBV28 and TRBJ2-2, with 9 bases matching TRBD1. This CDR3 comprises 14 residues. Trimming took 6 bases from V and 6 from J; bases not matched to a gene: 5. From germline, CDR1 is MDHEN and CDR2 SYDVKM. CDR3 nucleotides: TGTGCCAGCAGGGGACAGGGTAGGGCCGGGGAGCTGTTTTTT. It codes for CASRGQGRAGELFF. The entire variable domain, with the rest obtained from reference TRBV28 and TRBJ2-2, is as follows: DVKVTQSSRYLVKRTGEKVFLECVQDMDHENMFWYRQDPGLGLRLIYFSYDVKMKEKGDIPEGYSVSREKKERFSLILESASTNQTSMYLCASRGQGRAGELFFGEGSRLTVL.

The genes are TRBV5-1 and TRBJ2-7; D is perhaps TRBD1 (6 bases). Germline CDR1 SGHRS, CDR2 YFSETQ. V lost 0 bases and J lost 4, with 11 bases in between. The CDR3 runs 14 residues. CDR3 in DNA: TGCGCCAGCAGCTTGGACAGGGATGATTACGAGCAGTACTTC. Translated: CASSLDRDDYEQYF.

The rearrangement links TRBV6-5 to TRBJ1-6; D is unclear. V dropped 7 bases and J dropped 0 bases, with 10 bases sitting between them. Germline loops: CDR1 MNHEY, CDR2 SVGAGI. This CDR3 contains 15 residues. The CDR3 loop reads CASKIELSYNSPLHF. Written as DNA, the CDR3 is TGTGCCAGCAAAATAGAACTCTCCTATAATTCACCCCTCCACTTT.

The chain couples TRBV5-1 to TRBJ2-7; 10 nucleotides align to TRBD1. Germline values: CDR1 SGHRS, CDR2 YFSETQ. This CDR3 is built from 13 residues. The V segment lost 3 bases and the J segment 6 bases; nucleotides outside the gene matches: 3. CDR3 sequence reads: CASSWGTGAEQYF. The CDR3 nucleotides are TGCGCCAGCAGCTGGGGGACAGGGGCCGAGCAGTACTTC.

This chain uses TRBV28 with TRBJ1-2, with TRBD1 matching over 11 bases. This CDR3 spans 16 amino acids. V lost 5 bases and J lost 5; bases outside the gene matches: 10. Germline CDR1 reads MDHEN; CDR2 reads SYDVKM. The CDR3 nucleotides are TGTGCCAGCAGTCCGCCGGGACAGGGGGGATCTTATGGCTACACCTTC. Residues: CASSPPGQGGSYGYTF.

This clone was seen once. The CDR3 loop reads CASSKGDNGQGGLTGTEAFF. The CDR3 DNA is TGTGCCAGCAGCAAAGGCGACAACGGGCAGGGAGGATTAACGGGAACTGAAGCTTTCTTT. The chain joins TRBV21-1 to TRBJ1-1. TRBV21-1 is a recognized pseudogene. This CDR3 has 20 amino acids.

The sample holds a few counts of this clone. The rearrangement uses TRBV9 and TRBJ2-3, with unresolved D. The germline CDR1 and CDR2 sequences are SGDLS and YYNGEE. Between the trimmed V and J ends, which lost 0 bases and 4 bases, there was a span of 6 bases. This CDR3 has 13 amino acids. CDR3 in DNA: TGTGCCAGCAGCGTAGTATCCGCAGATACGCAGTATTTT. It is translated as CASSVVSADTQYF.

This clone was seen a handful of times. The chain carries TRBV7-8 and TRBJ1-6; D unclear. V was pared by 1 base and J by 5 bases, with 12 bases between. This CDR3 contains 16 residues. Germline V lookup: CDR1 SGHVS, CDR2 FQNEAQ. CDR3 bases: TGTGCCAGCAGCTTAGAAAGTCCGGGGAATAATTCACCCCTCCACTTT. Its translation is CASSLESPGNNSPLHF.

The chain recombines TRBV5-1 with TRBJ2-7, with D tentatively TRBD1 (6 bases). CDR1 and CDR2 from the germline V gene are SGHRS and YFSETQ. V was pared by 0 bases and J by 3 bases, with 10 bases between. The length of the CDR3 is 14 residues. The CDR3 DNA reads as TGCGCCAGCAGCTTGGACAGGGTAGGCTACGAGCAGTACTTC. Translated, it gives CASSLDRVGYEQYF.

The chain couples TRBV11-1 to TRBJ2-7; TRBD1 matches at 8 bases. Germline V gives CDR1 SGHAT, CDR2 FQDESV (reference sequence). This CDR3 spans 13 amino acids. Trimming took 6 bases from V and 6 from J; bases not matched to a gene: 7. The CDR3 nucleotides are TGTGCCAGCAGTCCGACAGGGGCATCCGAGCAGTACTTC. Translating it yields CASSPTGASEQYF.